This TCR beta chain was found in a study of PD-1 blockade in classical Hodgkin lymphoma. Study-wide results and caveats: TCR diversity rose significantly by C4D1 in CD4+ but not CD8+ cells.

A word on this clone: What it binds is unknown.

Germline lookup yields CDR1 SGHNT and CDR2 YENEEA. The CDR3 spans 17 residues. Trimming shortened V by 4 bases and J by 1 base, and 17 bases separated the two germline ends. Time point noted: cycle 4 day 1 (C4D1), after 5 to 7 weeks of nivolumab. Every patient relapsed after autologous stem cell transplantation, and brentuximab vedotin exposure varied. Generated by immunoSEQ multiplex PCR, the TCRdb table keeps only in-frame clones and is missing some. The sample has around 50,000 clones; roughly 90% are singletons. The clonotype originates from a human donor with classical Hodgkin lymphoma. The specimen comprised peripheral blood mononuclear cells (PBMCs), sampled before the fourth cycle of nivolumab. The V call is TRBV11-3, the J call TRBJ2-1, with D tentatively TRBD1 or TRBD2 (5 bases each). Written as DNA, the CDR3 is TGTGCCAGCAGCTCCTTTTTCACGGGACGATCCTACAATGAGCAGTTCTTC. It specifies CASSSFFTGRSYNEQFF.